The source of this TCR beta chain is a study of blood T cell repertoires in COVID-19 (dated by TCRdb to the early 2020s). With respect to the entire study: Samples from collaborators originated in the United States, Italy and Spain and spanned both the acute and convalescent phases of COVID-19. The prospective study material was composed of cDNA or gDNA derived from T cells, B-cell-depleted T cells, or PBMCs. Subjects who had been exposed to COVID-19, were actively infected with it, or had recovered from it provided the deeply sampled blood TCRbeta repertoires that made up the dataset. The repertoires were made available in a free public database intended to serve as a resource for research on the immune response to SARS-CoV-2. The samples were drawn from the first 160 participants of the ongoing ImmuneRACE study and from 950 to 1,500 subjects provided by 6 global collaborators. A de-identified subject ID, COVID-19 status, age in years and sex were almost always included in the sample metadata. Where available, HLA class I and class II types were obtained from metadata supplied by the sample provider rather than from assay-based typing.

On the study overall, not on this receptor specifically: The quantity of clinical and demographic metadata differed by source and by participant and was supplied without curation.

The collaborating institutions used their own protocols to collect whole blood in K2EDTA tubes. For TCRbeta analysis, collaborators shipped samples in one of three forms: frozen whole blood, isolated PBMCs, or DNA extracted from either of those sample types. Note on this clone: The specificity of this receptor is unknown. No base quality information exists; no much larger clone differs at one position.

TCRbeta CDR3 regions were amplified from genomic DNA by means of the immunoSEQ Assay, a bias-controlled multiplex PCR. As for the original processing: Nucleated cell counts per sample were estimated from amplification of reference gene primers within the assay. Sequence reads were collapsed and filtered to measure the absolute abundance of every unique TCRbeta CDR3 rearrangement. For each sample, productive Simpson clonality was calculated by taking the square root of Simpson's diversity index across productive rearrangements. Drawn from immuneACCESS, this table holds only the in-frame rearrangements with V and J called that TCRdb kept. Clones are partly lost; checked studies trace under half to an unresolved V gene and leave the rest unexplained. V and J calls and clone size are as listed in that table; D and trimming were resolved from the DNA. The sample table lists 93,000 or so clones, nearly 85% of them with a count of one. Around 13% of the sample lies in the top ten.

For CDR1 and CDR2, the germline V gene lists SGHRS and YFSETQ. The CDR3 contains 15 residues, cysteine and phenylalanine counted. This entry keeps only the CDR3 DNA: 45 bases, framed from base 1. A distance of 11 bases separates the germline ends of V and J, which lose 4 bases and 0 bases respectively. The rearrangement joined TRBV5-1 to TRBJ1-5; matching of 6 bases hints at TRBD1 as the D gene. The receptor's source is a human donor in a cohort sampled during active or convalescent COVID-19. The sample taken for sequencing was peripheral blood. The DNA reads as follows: TGCGCCAGCAGCATGGGAGGGGGTAGCAATCAGCCCCAGCATTTT. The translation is CASSMGGGSNQPQHF.